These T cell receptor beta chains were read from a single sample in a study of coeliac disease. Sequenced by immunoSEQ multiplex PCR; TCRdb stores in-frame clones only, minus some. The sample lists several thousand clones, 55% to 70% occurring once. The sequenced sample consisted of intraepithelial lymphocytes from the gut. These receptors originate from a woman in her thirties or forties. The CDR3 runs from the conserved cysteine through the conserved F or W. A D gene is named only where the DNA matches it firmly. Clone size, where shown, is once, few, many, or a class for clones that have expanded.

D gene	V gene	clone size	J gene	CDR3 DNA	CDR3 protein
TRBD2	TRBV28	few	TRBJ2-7	TGTGCCAGCAGTTTTCGTTTGGGGACTAACTCCTACGAGCAGTACTTC	CASSFRLGTNSYEQYF
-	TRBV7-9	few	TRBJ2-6	TGTGCCAGCAGCTTAGTGTACAGGAAGGCCTCTGGGGCCAACGTCCTGACTTTC	CASSLVYRKASGANVLTF
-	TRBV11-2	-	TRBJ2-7	TGTGCCAGCAGCTTAGTGTCAGGGAAAGGCTACGAGCAGTACTTC	CASSLVSGKGYEQYF
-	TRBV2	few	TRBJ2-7	TGTGCCAGCAGTCCCTGGACTGTCTCCTACGAGCAGTACTTC	CASSPWTVSYEQYF
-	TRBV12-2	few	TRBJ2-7	-	CASRFGQGARIEQYF
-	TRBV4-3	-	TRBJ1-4	TGCGCCAGCAGCCAAGATCTTTCGGCATCGAGAGGGGAAAAACTGTTTTTT	CASSQDLSASRGEKLFF
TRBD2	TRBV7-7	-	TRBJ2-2	TGTGCTAGCACCTTGCTGGGAGGGGCGGACACCGGGGAGCTGTTTTTT	CASTLLGGADTGELFF
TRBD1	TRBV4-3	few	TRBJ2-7	TGCGCCAGCAGCCAAGGACAGGGTATTTCCTACGAGCAGTACTTC	CASSQGQGISYEQYF
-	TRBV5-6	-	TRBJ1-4	TGTGCCAGCAGCTTGGCTCCTTTCGGACTACGGAATGAAAAACTGTTTTTT	CASSLAPFGLRNEKLFF
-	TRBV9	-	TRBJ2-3	TGTGCCAGCAGCGGAAAGAGCGGACCAGTCACAGATACGCAGTATTTT	CASSGKSGPVTDTQYF
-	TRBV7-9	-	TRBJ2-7	TGTGCCAGCAGCTTGGCAGAAGCTAGGGAGCAGTACTTC	CASSLAEAREQYF
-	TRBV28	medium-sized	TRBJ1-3	TGTGCCAGCAGGGACAGTAGCTCTGGAAACACCATATATTTT	CASRDSSSGNTIYF
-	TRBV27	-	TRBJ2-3	TGTGCCAGCAGTTTACATTGGCCTGCGAGGGACACAGATACGCAGTATTTT	CASSLHWPARDTDTQYF
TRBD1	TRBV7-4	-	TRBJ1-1	TGTGCCAGCAGCTTATCAGACAGGGGTGGTAAGGGGAACACTGAAGCTTTCTTT	CASSLSDRGGKGNTEAFF
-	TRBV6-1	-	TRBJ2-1	TGTGCCAGCAGTTGGTTGCGGTCCTACAATGAGCAGTTCTTC	CASSWLRSYNEQFF
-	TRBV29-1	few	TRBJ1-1	TGCAGCGTTGAAGTCCGGGGCACTGAAGCTTTCTTT	CSVEVRGTEAFF
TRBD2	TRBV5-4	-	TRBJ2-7	TGTGCCAGCAGCTGGACTAGCGGTACCTACGAGCAGTACTTC	CASSWTSGTYEQYF
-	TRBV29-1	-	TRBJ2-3	TGCAGCGTTGCGCCGGACAGTCGCGGAGATACGCAGTATTTT	CSVAPDSRGDTQYF
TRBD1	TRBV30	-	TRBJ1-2	TGTGCTTTTTCGGGGGACCGGGACAGGGGGGGTGGCTACACCTTC	CAFSGDRDRGGGYTF
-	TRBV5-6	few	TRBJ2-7	TGTGCCAGCAGCCAAAATCCGGGACACACCTACGAGCAGTACTTC	CASSQNPGHTYEQYF
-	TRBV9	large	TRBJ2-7	TGTGCCAGCAGCTCAACTGGGGGCCACGAGCAGTACTTC	CASSSTGGHEQYF
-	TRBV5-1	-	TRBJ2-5	TGCGCCAGCAGCTTGGTACTAGGTCGAGAGACCCAGTACTTC	CASSLVLGRETQYF
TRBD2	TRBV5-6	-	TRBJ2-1	TGTGCCAGCAGCTCACTATCCGGGACTAGCGGGACCTACAATGAGCAGTTCTTC	CASSSLSGTSGTYNEQFF
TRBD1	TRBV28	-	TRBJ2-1	TGTGCCAGCAGTTTATCCCAGGGACAGCCACCTTTCAATGAGCAGTTCTTC	CASSLSQGQPPFNEQFF
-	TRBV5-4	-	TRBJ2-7	TGTGCCAGCAGCTTGGGTACTCGCGAGCAGTACTTC	CASSLGTREQYF
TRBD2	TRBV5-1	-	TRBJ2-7	TGCGCCAGCAGCTTGACTAGCGGCTCCTACGAGCAGTACTTC	CASSLTSGSYEQYF
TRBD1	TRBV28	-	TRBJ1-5	TGTGCCAGCAGTCAAGGGACAGGGAATCAGCCCCAGCATTTT	CASSQGTGNQPQHF
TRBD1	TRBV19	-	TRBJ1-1	TGTGCCAGTAGTACAACTACAGGGGGTCGGGCTTTCTTT	CASSTTTGGRAFF
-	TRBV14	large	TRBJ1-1	TGTGCCAGCTTGGGGGGGTGGACTGAAGCTTTCTTT	CASLGGWTEAFF
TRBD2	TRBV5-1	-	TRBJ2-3	TGCGCCAGCAGCTCGTTAGCGGGAGGGCAAACTACGCAGTATTTT	CASSSLAGGQTTQYF
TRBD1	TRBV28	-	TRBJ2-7	TGTGCCAGCAGTCCCCCGGGACAGGGGGCTTACGAGCAGTACTTC	CASSPPGQGAYEQYF
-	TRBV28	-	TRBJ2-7	TGTGCCAGCAGTCTCACCTCGACACTTCTATCCTACGAGCAGTACTTC	CASSLTSTLLSYEQYF
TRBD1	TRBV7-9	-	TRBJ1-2	TGTGCCAGCAGCTTATTACCATTAACGGACAGGGGTAACTATGGCTACACCTTC	CASSLLPLTDRGNYGYTF
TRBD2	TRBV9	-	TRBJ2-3	TGTGCCAGCAGCGATACTAGCGGAAGCACAGATACGCAGTATTTT	CASSDTSGSTDTQYF
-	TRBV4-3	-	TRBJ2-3	TGCGCCAGCAGCCAAGTCATCGCAGGGATTGAGACAGATACGCAGTATTTT	CASSQVIAGIETDTQYF
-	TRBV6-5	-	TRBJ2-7	TGTGCCAGCAGCCCTGGGACTTCCTCCTACGAGCAGTACTTC	CASSPGTSSYEQYF
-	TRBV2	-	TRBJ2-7	TGTGCCAGCAACGGGGTAGCTTGGACCTACGAGCAGTACTTC	CASNGVAWTYEQYF
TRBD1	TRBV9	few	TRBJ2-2	TGTGCCAGCAGCGTAGGGGGGACAGTTAACACCGGGGAGCTGTTTTTT	CASSVGGTVNTGELFF
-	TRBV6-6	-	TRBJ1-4	TGTGCCAGCATCACGGGGAGGGAGAATGAAAAACTGTTTTTT	CASITGRENEKLFF
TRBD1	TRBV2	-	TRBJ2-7	TGTGCCAGCCTAGGGACAGGGGGCGCCGAGCAGTACTTC	CASLGTGGAEQYF
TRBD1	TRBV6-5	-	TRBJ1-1	TGTGCCAGCAGTTATGTAGGGGGCAGGACTGAAGCTTTCTTT	CASSYVGGRTEAFF
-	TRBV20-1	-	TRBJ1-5	TGCAGTGCTAGGGGGGGTCAGCCCCAGCATTTT	CSARGGQPQHF
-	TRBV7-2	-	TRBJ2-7	TGTGCCAGCAGCTTAGTTCTGGGCCCCTACGAGCAGTACTTC	CASSLVLGPYEQYF
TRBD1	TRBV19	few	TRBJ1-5	TGTGCCAGTAGAACGGGACAGGGCCATGATCAGCCCCAGCATTTT	CASRTGQGHDQPQHF
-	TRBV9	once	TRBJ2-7	TGTGCCAGCAGCGTAGCGGAGGGGTCCTACGAGCAGTACTTC	CASSVAEGSYEQYF
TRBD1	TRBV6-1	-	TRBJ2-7	TGTGCCAGCAGTGGTTCGTGGGGGACAGACTACGAGCAGTACTTC	CASSGSWGTDYEQYF
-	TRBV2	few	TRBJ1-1	TGTGCCAGCAGTGGGGACTCGAACACTGAAGCTTTCTTT	CASSGDSNTEAFF
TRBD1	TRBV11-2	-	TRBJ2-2	TGTGCCAGCAGCTTAGCACAACAGGGGGCGGGTACCGGGGAGCTGTTTTTT	CASSLAQQGAGTGELFF
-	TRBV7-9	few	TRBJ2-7	TGTGCCAGCACCCCATCATCGGTCTCCGACGAGCAGTACTTC	CASTPSSVSDEQYF
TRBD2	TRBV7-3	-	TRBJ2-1	TGTGCCAGCAGCTTCGCGACTAGCGGGAGAGGGAATGAGCAGTTCTTC	CASSFATSGRGNEQFF
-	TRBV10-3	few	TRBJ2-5	TGTGCCATCAGTGATCCGGGGTTTCAAGAGACCCAGTACTTC	CAISDPGFQETQYF
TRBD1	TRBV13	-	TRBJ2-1	TGTGCCAGCAGCTTAGGTAGGGACAGGGGGCTAGACAATGAGCAGTTCTTC	CASSLGRDRGLDNEQFF
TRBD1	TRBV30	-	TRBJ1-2	TGTGCCTGGAGCCCTATTTTGGGGACAGGGTCAAACTATGGCTACACCTTC	CAWSPILGTGSNYGYTF
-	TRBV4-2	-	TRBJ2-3	TGTGCCAGCAGCGCGTTCACAGCCTGGCCCACAGATACGCAGTATTTT	CASSAFTAWPTDTQYF